Presented here are 8 T cell receptor beta chains from one specimen sequenced in a study of cytomegalovirus exposure and HLA in healthy donors (dated by TCRdb to 2015 to 2018). To prepare the library, the immunoSEQ multiplex PCR assay was applied. For the multiplex PCR, a mixture combining 60 forward primers for TCR Vbeta segments and 13 reverse primers for TCR Jbeta segments was used. The source is immuneACCESS, and TCRdb retained only in-frame sequences with V and J called. Part of the clones is not carried over; for the studies checked, unresolved V genes explain less than half of this, and the remainder is unexplained. This sample holds 110,000 or so clones; over 70% were observed only once. Roughly 12% of the sample comes from the top ten. The sample comprised PBMCs. The receptors originated from a woman aged 50 to 60 in good health and CMV-seropositive.

This clone was counted a single time. The genes are TRBV4-1 and TRBJ2-1, with 10 nucleotides matching TRBD2. Germline assignment: CDR1 MGHRA and CDR2 YSYEKL. The CDR3 is 15 amino acids. J lost 7 bases, V lost 5 bases, and 8 bases had no gene match. Here the CDR3 DNA reads TGCGCCAGCAGCTCCTATCAGCGGGGGGGTAATGAGCAGTTCTTC. Translated: CASSSYQRGGNEQFF.

This sequence joins TRBV4-1 and TRBJ1-5; a possible D gene is TRBD1 (5 bases). The CDR3 totals 13 residues. Germline CDR1 and CDR2: MGHRA and YSYEKL. Trimming cost V 4 bases and J 9 bases, with 13 bases left between them. CDR3 bases: TGCGCCAGCAGCCCAGGGACGGGGGGGCCCCAGCATTTT. This codes for CASSPGTGGPQHF.

J is TRBJ1-6 and V is TRBV7-2; no clear D. Trimming stripped 0 bases from V and 14 bases from J, with 14 bases between. This CDR3 is built from 14 residues. The germline CDR1 and CDR2 sequences are SGHTA and FQGNSA. For the CDR3, the DNA is TGTGCCAGCAGCTTAGCAGGCAGCCGGCGGGCCCTCCACTTT. Protein sequence: CASSLAGSRRALHF. Variable domain in full (rest from reference TRBV7-2 and TRBJ1-6): GAGVSQSPSNKVTEKGKDVELRCDPISGHTALYWYRQSLGQGLEFLIYFQGNSAPDKSGLPSDRFSAERTGGSVSTLTIQRTQQEDSAVYLCASSLAGSRRALHFGNGTRLTVT.

This chain uses TRBV7-9 with TRBJ2-5; 8 nucleotides agree with TRBD1. The J call is doubtful: the DNA matches TRBJ2-7 better. The CDR3 totals 15 residues. Germline lookup yields CDR1 SEHNR and CDR2 FQNEAQ (reference sequence). CDR3 amino acids: CASSPGQGLEYEQYF. The DNA of the CDR3 is TGTGCCAGCAGCCCAGGACAGGGTTTGGAATACGAGCAGTACTTC.

The rearrangement links TRBV30 to TRBJ1-1, with D perhaps matching TRBD1 (6 bases). CDR1 GTSNPN and CDR2 SVGIG come from the germline V gene (reference sequence). Trimming stripped 2 bases from V and 5 bases from J, with 12 bases between. This CDR3 spans 13 amino acids. Here the CDR3 DNA reads TGTGCCTGGAGTTCACAGGGCAAGACTGAAGCTTTCTTT. This gives the protein CAWSSQGKTEAFF.

The chain is built from TRBV5-1 and TRBJ1-1; D unresolved. V was cut by 1 base and J by 4 bases, with 8 bases left in between. Germline values: CDR1 SGHRS, CDR2 YFSETQ. The CDR3 contains 13 residues. Here the CDR3 reads CASSLLVSTEAFF. As DNA, the CDR3 is TGCGCCAGCAGCTTGCTCGTGAGCACTGAAGCTTTCTTT.

The V and J genes are TRBV19 and TRBJ1-5; the match to TRBD1 covers 7 bases. CDR1 is LNHDA, CDR2 SQIVND, per germline (reference sequence). This CDR3 contains 17 residues. The V gene end was trimmed by 2 bases and the J gene end by 3 bases; junction bases not matched to a gene: 10. CDR3 in amino acids: CASSIRMGQTYNQPQHF. CDR3 DNA: TGTGCCAGTAGTATACGAATGGGACAGACATACAATCAGCCCCAGCATTTT.

J is TRBJ1-5 and V is TRBV2; 7 bases map to TRBD1. The CDR3 covers 14 residues. Germline loops: CDR1 SNHLY, CDR2 FYNNEI. V lost 6 bases to trimming and J lost 0 bases; unmatched junction nucleotides: 2. Here the CDR3 reads CASRGQSSNQPQHF. CDR3 DNA: TGTGCCAGCAGGGGACAGTCTAGCAATCAGCCCCAGCATTTT.